The 7 T cell receptor beta chains presented below share a single source sample, sequenced in a study of cytomegalovirus exposure and HLA in healthy donors. Vbeta (60) and Jbeta (13) primers were used in the PCR. TCRdb's copy holds only in-frame clones and misses some; the assay was immunoSEQ multiplex PCR. The repertoire holds around 150,000 clones, with roughly 80% as singletons. Sequenced input: PBMCs. The receptors derive from a middle-aged woman in good health and CMV-seronegative.

The chain combines TRBV6-6 with TRBJ2-7, with 10 bases identical to TRBD2. Trimming took 5 bases from V and 1 from J; bases not matched to a gene: 5. CDR1 is MNHNY, CDR2 SVGAGI, per germline (reference sequence). The CDR3 has 15 residues. This chain's CDR3 is CASSTGTSESYEQYF. As DNA, the CDR3 is TGTGCCAGCAGTACTGGGACTAGCGAGTCCTACGAGCAGTACTTC.

The chain combines TRBV7-8 with TRBJ2-3; possibly TRBD2 for D (5 bases). CDR1 SGHVS and CDR2 FQNEAQ come from the germline V gene. V lost 1 base, J lost 8 bases, and 19 bases lay in between. The CDR3 sequence is 16 residues long. CDR3 DNA sequence: TGTGCCAGCAGCTTAGGGAGACTACCCTCCTTCGGTACGCAGTATTTT. Protein: CASSLGRLPSFGTQYF.

A word on this clone: A junction end diverges from the germline sequence, so it may reflect a read error. The gene calls are TRBV7-9 and TRBJ2-7; 8 bases fit TRBD1. The CDR3 loop spans 15 amino acids. Germline V gene lookup returns CDR1 SEHNR and CDR2 FQNEAQ (reference sequence). CDR3 nucleotide sequence: TGTTCCAGCACACCGACAGGGGCCGCCCCCTACGAGCAGTACTTC. It is translated as CSSTPTGAAPYEQYF.

The V and J genes are TRBV5-8 and TRBJ1-5; D is undetermined. There are 15 residues in the CDR3. V was cut by 7 bases and J by 3 bases, with 17 bases left in between. CDR1 is SGHTS, CDR2 YDEGEE, per germline. CDR3 amino acids: CASPEGVLPNQPQHF. The CDR3 DNA sequence: TGTGCCAGCCCGGAGGGCGTCTTACCCAATCAGCCCCAGCATTTT.

The genes are TRBV6-5 and TRBJ2-7; TRBD1 is a possible D gene (5 bases). This CDR3 comprises 13 residues. V lost 5 bases and J 2 bases, leaving 10 bases between the germline ends. Germline CDR1 reads MNHEY; CDR2 reads SVGAGI. The CDR3 sequence is CASSAAGTYEQYF. CDR3 nucleotides: TGTGCCAGCAGTGCCGCAGGGACCTACGAGCAGTACTTC.

The CDR3 protein is CASSPRTSGEQYF. In DNA, the CDR3 is TGTGCCAGCAGCCCACGGACTAGCGGAGAGCAGTACTTC. The chain couples TRBV14 to TRBJ2-7; 10 bases align to TRBD2. V shed 4 bases and J 7 bases; nucleotides not matched to a gene: 4. CDR3 size: 13 residues. The germline gives CDR1 SGHDN, CDR2 FVKESK.

This clone was detected a few times. The V gene is TRBV7-8, the J gene TRBJ2-7; the match to TRBD1 covers 9 bases. V lost 2 bases to trimming and J lost 0 bases; unmatched junction nucleotides: 8. The CDR3 totals 17 residues. Germline V gene sequence: CDR1 SGHVS, CDR2 FQNEAQ. Here the CDR3 reads CASSLLTGQGNSYEQYF. The CDR3 coding sequence is TGTGCCAGCAGCTTATTGACCGGACAGGGGAACTCCTACGAGCAGTACTTC.